The 3 T cell receptor beta chains below all came from one sample that was sequenced in a study of cytomegalovirus exposure and HLA in healthy donors (dated by TCRdb to about 2017). Receptor libraries were prepared by the immunoSEQ multiplex PCR assay. A mixture of 60 forward primers for TCR Vbeta segments and 13 reverse primers for TCR Jbeta segments was used in the multiplex PCR. Not all clones reach the TCRdb copy of this immuneACCESS table, which keeps in-frame sequences only. Checked studies attribute under half of the gap to unresolved V genes and leave the rest unexplained. The sample profile shows approximately 190,000 clones; more than 75% of them were found once. 1% to 1.5% of the sample lies in the top ten. The specimen was PBMCs. The receptors were sampled from a man aged 30 to 39 in good health and CMV-seronegative.

The gene calls are TRBV25-1 and TRBJ2-1, with 8 positions matching TRBD1. The germline V gene encodes CDR1 MGHDK and CDR2 SYGVNS. The V gene end was trimmed by 6 bases and the J gene end by 8 bases; junction bases not matched to a gene: 12. This CDR3 has 15 residues. CDR3 sequence: CASSDQTQGADEQFF. The CDR3 DNA reads TGTGCCAGCAGCGACCAAACGCAGGGGGCCGATGAGCAGTTCTTC. Combining the CDR3 with reference TRBV25-1 and TRBJ2-1 gives the whole variable domain EADIYQTPRYLVIGTGKKITLECSQTMGHDKMYWYQQDPGMELHLIHYSYGVNSTEKGDLSSESTVSRIRTEHFPLTLESARPSHTSQYLCASSDQTQGADEQFFGPGTRLTVL.

This chain joins TRBV7-9 and TRBJ2-1, with a weak D call TRBD1 (5 bases). Deletions cut 4 bases from V and 4 bases from J, with 20 bases between. From germline, CDR1 is SEHNR and CDR2 FQNEAQ (reference sequence). The CDR3 contains 17 residues. CDR3 loop: CASSSTASVSSYNEQFF. The CDR3 nucleotides read TGTGCCAGCAGCTCGACAGCTTCCGTGTCCAGTTACAATGAGCAGTTCTTC.

This clone has just a few counts. This rearrangement joins TRBV25-1 to TRBJ2-5, with D possibly being TRBD2 (6 bases). V dropped 8 bases and J dropped 4 bases, with 17 bases sitting between them. Germline CDR1 is MGHDK and CDR2 is SYGVNS. The CDR3 totals 14 residues. CDR3 sequence reads: CASGRAGTGETQYF. The CDR3 DNA reads as TGTGCCAGCGGTCGGGCCGGGACTGGAGAGACCCAGTACTTC.